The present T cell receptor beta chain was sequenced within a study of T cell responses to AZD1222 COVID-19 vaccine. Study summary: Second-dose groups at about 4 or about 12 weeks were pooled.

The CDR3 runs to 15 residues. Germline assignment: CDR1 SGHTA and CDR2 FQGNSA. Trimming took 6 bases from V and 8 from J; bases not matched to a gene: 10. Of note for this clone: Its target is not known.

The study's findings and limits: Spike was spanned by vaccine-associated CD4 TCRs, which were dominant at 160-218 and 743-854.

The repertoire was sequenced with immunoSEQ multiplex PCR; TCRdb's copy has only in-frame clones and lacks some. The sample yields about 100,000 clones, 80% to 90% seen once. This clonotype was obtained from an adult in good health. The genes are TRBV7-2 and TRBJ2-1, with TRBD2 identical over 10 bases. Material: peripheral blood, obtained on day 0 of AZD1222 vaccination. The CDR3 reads CASSLRASGGDEQFF. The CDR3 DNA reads TGTGCCAGCAGTTTACGGGCTAGCGGGGGAGATGAGCAGTTCTTC.